The present T cell receptor beta chain was sequenced within a study of human T cells and chemical hapten exposure. Specified time point: pre-sensitization, week 0. The treatment: therapeutic diphenylcyclopropenone sensitization with weekly scalp DPC. Blood draws came first, before each patch test. The V gene's germline CDR1 is SGHRS and CDR2 YFSETQ. Trimming took off 3 bases at V and 4 bases at J, with 19 bases between the two ends. The CDR3 consists of 16 residues. TCRdb used MiXCR to reprocess the RACE reads, holding one entry per CDR3 protein. Of under 200,000 distinct CDR3 sequences in the sample, more than 25% were seen once.

The sequencing here drew on whole blood, taken in connection with sensitization to the hapten diphenylcyclopropenone (DPC). The receptor comes from a woman aged 25 to 39 with alopecia areata. Some clones in this sample may be carry-over from other donors' samples. The chain carries TRBV5-1 and TRBJ1-2; possibly TRBD1 for D (6 bases). CDR3 residues: CASSSTFLTGTYGYTF. The DNA for the CDR3 is TGCGCCAGCAGCTCGACTTTTTTAACAGGGACCTATGGCTACACCTTC.